The 31 T cell receptor beta chains below were found in one sample sequenced in a study of shared clonotypes between healthy human individuals. Data came from immunoSEQ multiplex PCR; TCRdb stores just in-frame clones and leaves some out. The table lists some 2,500,000 clones, less than 95% of them singletons. The sample comprised naive CD4+ T cells from PBMCs. The sample's subset: CD45RA+ positively selected. The receptors originated from a man aged 18 to 35 in good health. Some clones in this sample may be carry-over from other donors' samples.

In this sample, this clone turned up once. The chain carries TRBV20-1 and TRBJ2-7, with a possible D match to TRBD1 (6 bases). CDR1 DFQATT and CDR2 SNEGSKA come from the germline V gene (reference sequence). This CDR3 comprises 11 residues. V lost 7 bases and J lost 9, with 16 bases in between. The CDR3 spells CSVRQDQRQYF. The DNA of the CDR3 is TGCAGTGTGCGACAGGATCAACGGCAGTACTTC.

This sequence joins TRBV11-2 and TRBJ2-7; 9 bases align to TRBD1. CDR3 length: 14 residues. V lost 5 bases and J lost 5; bases outside the gene matches: 7. The germline V gene encodes CDR1 SGHAT and CDR2 FQNNGV. As DNA, the CDR3 is TGTGCCAGCAGCCGCGCACAGGGGGCTAACGAGCAGTACTTC. This sequence encodes CASSRAQGANEQYF.

The V gene is TRBV6-6, the J gene TRBJ2-7; 10 nucleotides match TRBD1. CDR3 length equals 13 residues. Trimming took 6 bases from V and 7 from J; bases not matched to a gene: 6. The V gene's germline CDR1 is MNHNY and CDR2 SVGAGI (reference sequence). The CDR3 DNA follows: TGTGCCAGCAGGTGGACAGGGGGAGGTGAGCAGTACTTC. Translating gives CASRWTGGGEQYF.

The J gene is TRBJ1-2, the V gene TRBV6-6, with D uncertain. There are 11 residues in the CDR3. CDR1 is MNHNY, CDR2 SVGAGI, per germline (reference sequence). V lost 4 bases, J lost 4 bases, and 4 bases lay in between. CDR3 region: CASSSVYGYTF. CDR3 in DNA: TGTGCCAGCAGTTCTGTCTATGGCTACACCTTC.

The chain employs TRBV9 and TRBJ2-7; D unresolved. This CDR3 is 16 amino acids long. V was cut by 2 bases and J by 2 bases, with 17 bases left in between. Germline CDR1 reads SGDLS; CDR2 reads YYNGEE. The CDR3 protein is CASSVLPTVRTYEQYF. CDR3 nucleotides: TGTGCCAGCAGCGTCCTACCAACCGTAAGGACCTACGAGCAGTACTTC.

The chain links TRBV18 to TRBJ1-3; D unclear. Germline V gene sequence: CDR1 KGHSH, CDR2 LQKENI. The CDR3 is 12 residues long. V shed 6 bases and J shed 3 bases, with 6 bases lying between them. The DNA of the CDR3 is TGTGCCAGCTCCACGGATGGAAACACCATATATTTT. This translates into CASSTDGNTIYF.

Concerning this clone itself: This sample also contains other DNA sequences that code for the same CDR3. The chain has TRBV30 and TRBJ2-2; 7 nucleotides agree with TRBD1. Germline-derived CDR1 and CDR2 are GTSNPN and SVGIG (reference sequence). This CDR3 is built from 14 residues. The ends lost 2 bases at V and 5 bases at J; junction bases unmatched: 5. CDR3 residues: CAWSKAGGTGELFF. The CDR3, as DNA: TGTGCCTGGAGTAAGGCAGGGGGTACCGGGGAGCTGTTTTTT.

The chain links TRBV5-1 to TRBJ2-7, with TRBD2 matching over 8 bases. Germline assignment: CDR1 SGHRS and CDR2 YFSETQ. The length of the CDR3 is 15 residues. The V gene end was trimmed by 0 bases and the J gene end by 2 bases; junction bases not matched to a gene: 4. CDR3 region: CASSLEGAGAYEQYF. The CDR3 DNA sequence: TGCGCCAGCAGCTTGGAGGGAGCGGGAGCCTACGAGCAGTACTTC. The variable domain in full, with the rest retrieved from reference TRBV5-1 and TRBJ2-7, is KAGVTQTPRYLIKTRGQQVTLSCSPISGHRSVSWYQQTPGQGLQFLFEYFSETQRNKGNFPGRFSGRQFSNSRSEMNVSTLELGDSALYLCASSLEGAGAYEQYFGPGTRLTVT.

As for this clone: Other DNA variants within this sample encode the same CDR3. The rearrangement joins TRBV5-1 to TRBJ2-3; D gene unclear. Trimming took off 0 bases at V and 1 base at J, with 6 bases between the two ends. Germline loops: CDR1 SGHRS, CDR2 YFSETQ. This CDR3 has 14 residues. CDR3 in DNA: TGCGCCAGCAGCTTGGAGCTCGGCACAGATACGCAGTATTTT. Its translation is CASSLELGTDTQYF.

This chain joins TRBV27 and TRBJ2-1; the D gene is possibly TRBD1 (5 bases). Per germline, CDR1 MNHEY and CDR2 SMNVEV (reference sequence). Trimming took 6 bases from V and 8 from J, leaving 17 bases between them. The CDR3 has 14 amino acids. This CDR3 reads CASRGAFGHHEQFF. For the CDR3, the DNA is TGTGCCAGCAGAGGGGCCTTCGGGCACCATGAGCAGTTCTTC.

J is TRBJ2-7 and V is TRBV27; 9 bases align to TRBD2. Unmatched junction bases numbered 11, after V lost 2 bases and J lost 6 bases. The CDR3 totals 16 residues. Germline CDR1 reads MNHEY; CDR2 reads SMNVEV (reference sequence). CDR3 DNA: TGTGCCAGCAGTTTAATGTGGCGGGAGGGCCCAACCGAGCAGTACTTC. Amino acids: CASSLMWREGPTEQYF.

The chain links TRBV7-9 to TRBJ1-1; no clear D gene. CDR1 and CDR2 from the germline V gene are SEHNR and FQNEAQ (reference sequence). The V end was cut by 5 bases, the J end by 6 bases, with 16 bases between. The CDR3 totals 14 residues. CDR3 protein: CASSRVGRDAEAFF. The DNA for the CDR3 is TGTGCCAGCAGCCGGGTTGGACGTGACGCTGAAGCTTTCTTT.

On this clone: At one end the junction does not follow the germline gene, possibly because of a read error. J is TRBJ1-2 and V is TRBV2, with TRBD1 matching over 7 bases. Germline values: CDR1 SNHLY, CDR2 FYNNEI. CDR3 length: 13 residues. The CDR3 bases are TGTGCCGGCAGGGGGACAGCTCTTTATGGCTACACCTTC. It yields the protein CAGRGTALYGYTF.

The chain joins TRBV11-3 to TRBJ2-7; D gene ambiguous. CDR3 length equals 13 residues. Between the trimmed V and J ends, which lost 5 bases and 0 bases, there was a span of 8 bases. Germline assignment: CDR1 SGHNT and CDR2 YENEEA. CDR3 DNA sequence: TGTGCCAGCAGCCCCTCGAGCTCCTACGAGCAGTACTTC. Translated: CASSPSSSYEQYF.

The V gene is TRBV6-1, the J gene TRBJ2-7; 12 bases are a match to TRBD2. The V gene end was trimmed by 10 bases and the J gene end by 5 bases; junction bases not matched to a gene: 9. In germline, CDR1 is MNHNS, CDR2 SASEGT. The CDR3 sequence is 14 residues long. CDR3 nucleotides: TGTGCCACCAGAAGGACTAGCGGGAACAACGAGCAGTACTTC. Translating gives CATRRTSGNNEQYF.

This clone appeared once. This sequence joins TRBV25-1 and TRBJ2-5; D tentatively fits TRBD1 or TRBD2 (5 bases each). There are 12 residues in the CDR3. V lost 7 bases and J 3 bases, leaving 9 bases between the germline ends. Per germline, CDR1 MGHDK and CDR2 SYGVNS. The CDR3 DNA sequence: TGTGCCAGCACAGGGAGAAAAGAGACCCAGTACTTC. Translating gives CASTGRKETQYF.

As concerns this clone: Other DNA variants within this sample encode the same CDR3. The chain links TRBV27 to TRBJ1-5, with D uncertain. Between the trimmed V and J ends, which lost 6 bases and 1 base, there was a span of 10 bases. The CDR3 extends over 14 amino acids. Germline loops: CDR1 MNHEY, CDR2 SMNVEV (reference sequence). CDR3 sequence reads: CASSPPGSNQPQHF. In DNA form, the CDR3 reads TGTGCCAGCAGCCCACCGGGCAGCAATCAGCCCCAGCATTTT.

The chain recombines TRBV7-8 with TRBJ1-1, with D tentatively TRBD1 (6 bases). The germline CDR1 and CDR2 sequences are SGHVS and FQNEAQ. There are 15 residues in the CDR3. V lost 2 bases and J lost 5, with 15 bases in between. CDR3: CASSLSTTQGTEAFF. CDR3 sequence (DNA): TGTGCCAGCAGCTTATCCACGACGCAGGGGACTGAAGCTTTCTTT.

The chain recombines TRBV7-2 with TRBJ2-3; 7 bases are shared with TRBD2. The CDR3 is made up of 18 amino acids. CDR1 SGHTA and CDR2 FQGNSA come from the germline V gene. V shed 4 bases and J 3 bases; nucleotides not matched to a gene: 16. In DNA, the CDR3 is TGTGCCAGCAGCTCCCGGAGCAGGGCGGGAGTCTTGACAGATACGCAGTATTTT. It codes for CASSSRSRAGVLTDTQYF.

The rearrangement links TRBV2 to TRBJ2-3, with 7 positions matching TRBD2. The junction had 10 bases not matched to a gene; V was cut back by 7 bases and J by 3 bases. The CDR3 spans 15 residues. CDR1 SNHLY and CDR2 FYNNEI come from the germline V gene. The DNA of the CDR3 is TGTGCCAGCAAACGGACTTTCGGGGGGACAGATACGCAGTATTTT. Translated, it gives CASKRTFGGTDTQYF.

The V gene is TRBV27, the J gene TRBJ1-1; D perhaps matches TRBD1 (6 bases). The CDR3 extends over 15 amino acids. CDR1 and CDR2 from the germline V gene are MNHEY and SMNVEV (reference sequence). Between the trimmed V and J ends, which lost 6 bases and 1 base, there was a span of 15 bases. The CDR3, as DNA: TGTGCCAGCAGCCCACAGGGAACCCAGAACACTGAAGCTTTCTTT. Its protein product is CASSPQGTQNTEAFF.

Worth noting for this clone: Other DNA sequences in the sample encode the same CDR3. This chain links TRBV5-1 with TRBJ1-2; D unresolved. Germline V gene lookup returns CDR1 SGHRS and CDR2 YFSETQ. V lost 4 bases and J 5 bases, leaving 9 bases between the germline ends. The length of the CDR3 is 12 residues. CDR3 residues: CASSPDSYGYTF. The CDR3, as DNA: TGCGCCAGCAGCCCTGACTCTTATGGCTACACCTTC.

The rearrangement joins TRBV2 to TRBJ2-1; TRBD2 aligns across 11 bases. Germline CDR1 and CDR2: SNHLY and FYNNEI. The CDR3 loop spans 16 amino acids. V shed 4 bases and J 2 bases; nucleotides not matched to a gene: 4. CDR3 nucleotides: TGTGCCAGCAGTGGACCACTAGCGGGAGCCTACAATGAGCAGTTCTTC. Translating gives CASSGPLAGAYNEQFF.

This clone showed up just a few times. The rearrangement joins TRBV29-1 to TRBJ1-3; no firm D call. Germline values: CDR1 SQVTM, CDR2 ANQGSEA. The V gene lost 6 bases and the J gene lost 0 bases, with 12 bases spanning the gap. The CDR3 spans 14 residues. The CDR3 here is CSVWTVNSGNTIYF. The CDR3 nucleotides read TGCAGCGTCTGGACGGTAAACTCTGGAAACACCATATATTTT.

The genes are TRBV5-4 and TRBJ1-1; D not resolved. The CDR3 loop spans 14 amino acids. Germline V CDR1 and CDR2: SGHNT, YYREEE (reference sequence). V lost 1 base and J 1 base, leaving 8 bases between the germline ends. CDR3 loop: CASSLSYRNTEAFF. As DNA, the CDR3 is TGTGCCAGCAGCTTGAGTTACAGGAACACTGAAGCTTTCTTT.

The V call is TRBV18, the J call TRBJ1-5; 7 bases line up with TRBD1. This CDR3 is 19 amino acids long. V gave up 5 bases and J gave up 3 bases; unmatched junction bases: 19. The germline gives CDR1 KGHSH, CDR2 LQKENI. CDR3 in DNA: TGTGCCAGCTCAACTCTCACCCTCGCGGGACAGAATAACAATCAGCCCCAGCATTTT. It encodes CASSTLTLAGQNNNQPQHF.

As to this clone: The junction does not match germline at one end; this may be a read error. The chain employs TRBV5-4 and TRBJ1-2; 9 bases are shared with TRBD1. This CDR3 comprises 13 residues. The V gene's germline CDR1 is SGHNT and CDR2 YYREEE (reference sequence). The CDR3 is CASSSGTGMLPEF. The DNA of the CDR3 is TGTGCCAGCAGCTCAGGGACAGGGATGCTTCCAGAGTTC.

This chain joins TRBV13 and TRBJ1-1; TRBD1 matches at 7 bases. The germline CDR1 and CDR2 sequences are PRHDT and FYEKMQ (reference sequence). The CDR3 totals 12 residues. With 5 bases clipped from V and 11 bases from J, the junction kept 8 bases outside the gene matches. CDR3 DNA: TGTGCCAGCAGCCATACGACAGGGCGGGCTTTCTTT. This sequence encodes CASSHTTGRAFF.

The chain uses TRBV28 and TRBJ1-3, with D possibly being TRBD1 (5 bases). CDR3 length: 14 amino acids. Germline V CDR1 and CDR2: MDHEN, SYDVKM. V was clipped by 7 bases and J by 0 bases, with 10 bases between them. DNA of the CDR3: TGTGCCAGCAACACAGGACCCTCTGGAAACACCATATATTTT. This translates into CASNTGPSGNTIYF.

The chain carries TRBV7-2 and TRBJ2-3, with 8 bases fitting TRBD2. The CDR3 covers 14 residues. From germline, CDR1 is SGHTA and CDR2 FQGNSA. The junction had 2 bases not matched to a gene; V was cut back by 5 bases and J by 1 base. CDR3 sequence (DNA): TGTGCCAGCAGCCGAGCGGGAGGCACAGATACGCAGTATTTT. Amino acids: CASSRAGGTDTQYF. Variable domain in full (rest from reference TRBV7-2 and TRBJ2-3): GAGVSQSPSNKVTEKGKDVELRCDPISGHTALYWYRQSLGQGLEFLIYFQGNSAPDKSGLPSDRFSAERTGGSVSTLTIQRTQQEDSAVYLCASSRAGGTDTQYFGPGTRLTVL.

The genes are TRBV28 and TRBJ2-7, with D perhaps matching TRBD1 or TRBD2 (5 bases each). The CDR3 is 15 amino acids. With 3 bases removed from V and 2 bases from J, the gap between germline ends came to 14 bases. Germline loops: CDR1 MDHEN, CDR2 SYDVKM. In DNA form, the CDR3 reads TGTGCCAGCAGTTTTAGAGGGGTTCCAACCTACGAGCAGTACTTC. Its protein product is CASSFRGVPTYEQYF.